This T cell receptor (beta chain) was recorded in a study of naive and memory T cell subsets. Study results and caveats: Findings for naive and memory subsets could not be checked against ground truth. Naive and memory subsets had different power law exponents for TCR abundance.

Both TRBC1 and TRBC2 were covered by a beta constant-region primer of two equimolar oligonucleotides. Nested alpha and beta constant-region primers with the SP2 primer drove four PCR rounds on ligated cDNA. An oligonucleotide with the SP2 primer and a 12-nucleotide UMI was ligated to the cDNA 3' end. MiXCR, applied by TCRdb to the UMI-ligation and nested PCR reads, yields one record per CDR3 protein. The profile covers some 30,000 distinct CDR3 sequences, with less than 20% appearing a single time and 3% to 4% taken by the ten largest. This clonotype was seen many times. Antigen: not known. V was trimmed by 5 bases and J by 8 bases, leaving 15 bases between them. Germline CDR1 reads SGHTA; CDR2 reads FQGNSA. CDR3 length: 13 residues.

The chain joins TRBV7-2 to TRBJ1-2; D may be TRBD1 (6 bases). This receptor was identified in a human donor in good health. The sequenced sample was effector memory CD4+ T cells from blood. Subset: effector memory, CD45RA- CD27-. CDR3 residues: CASSPSAGAGYTF. CDR3 coding DNA: TGTGCCAGCAGCCCTAGTGCGGGGGCCGGCTACACCTTC.